The 15 T cell receptor beta chains listed next were all sequenced from one sample in a study of T cell responses to AZD1222 COVID-19 vaccine. Clones were read by immunoSEQ multiplex PCR, and TCRdb kept only the in-frame ones, dropping some. The profile covers approximately 70,000 clones, with roughly four fifths appearing a single time and roughly 5.4% taken by the ten largest. The starting material was peripheral blood, obtained on day 0 of AZD1222 vaccination. Receptors originate from an adult in good health.

This rearrangement joins TRBV5-4 to TRBJ1-1, with unresolved D. This CDR3 region has 13 residues. Germline CDR1 SGHNT, CDR2 YYREEE (reference sequence). V was shortened by 0 bases and J by 8 bases, with 11 bases between the two germline ends. CDR3 bases: TGTGCCAGCAGCTTGGACGTCGGTCCCGAAGCTTTCTTT. It is translated as CASSLDVGPEAFF.

The CDR3 DNA sequence: TGTGCCAGCAGCTGGAACTCTGGGGCCAACGTCCTGACTTTC. Translation gives CASSWNSGANVLTF. The chain uses TRBV5-6 and TRBJ2-6, with D unresolved. V was trimmed by 3 bases and J by 0 bases, leaving 4 bases between them. Per the germline V gene, CDR1 is SGHDT and CDR2 is YYEEEE. The CDR3 is made up of 14 amino acids.

This clone has a handful of counts. The gene calls are TRBV2 and TRBJ1-5; 9 bases map to TRBD1. The CDR3 length is 14 residues. Trimming took 8 bases from V and 5 from J; bases not matched to a gene: 7. CDR1 and CDR2 (germline): SNHLY, FYNNEI. CDR3 nucleotide sequence: TGTGCCAGCTCGGGGACAGGGAGTCATCAGCCCCAGCATTTT. Translated, it gives CASSGTGSHQPQHF. Full variable domain (missing parts from reference TRBV2 and TRBJ1-5): EPEVTQTPSHQVTQMGQEVILRCVPISNHLYFYWYRQILGQKVEFLVSFYNNEISEKSEIFDDQFSVERPDGSNFTLKIRSTKLEDSAMYFCASSGTGSHQPQHFGDGTRLSIL.

CDR3 protein: CASSMGQGINSPLHF. As DNA, the CDR3 is TGTGCCAGTAGTATGGGACAGGGGATCAATTCACCCCTCCACTTT. The chain employs TRBV19 and TRBJ1-6; 10 positions agree with TRBD1. CDR3 size: 15 residues. V gave up 3 bases and J gave up 7 bases; unmatched junction bases: 3. Germline loops: CDR1 LNHDA, CDR2 SQIVND (reference sequence).

As for this clone: It is unclear where the CDR3 begins or ends on the DNA, so no DNA is shown, and the CDR3 is as TCRdb lists it. The chain uses TRBV11-3 and TRBJ1-1; TRBD1 is the table's D call and was not checked against the DNA. Germline-derived CDR1 and CDR2 are SGHNT and YENEEA. The CDR3 extends over 18 residues, inclusive of both ends. The CDR3 region is CASSSASFGPGTYTEAFF.

The chain uses TRBV11-2 and TRBJ1-2, with D uncertain. The V and J ends lost 0 bases and 5 bases respectively, with 7 bases between them. This CDR3 is built from 13 residues. Germline V gives CDR1 SGHAT, CDR2 FQNNGV. CDR3 sequence: CASSLDTGYGYTF. CDR3 in DNA: TGTGCCAGCAGCTTAGATACGGGTTATGGCTACACCTTC.

This clone has more than one count but fewer than ten. The chain joins TRBV30 to TRBJ1-4, with unresolved D. V was shortened by 1 base and J by 8 bases, with 8 bases between the two germline ends. This CDR3 comprises 12 residues. CDR1 is GTSNPN, CDR2 SVGIG, per germline (reference sequence). This chain's CDR3 is CAWSGAGEKLFF. CDR3 DNA sequence: TGTGCCTGGAGTGGGGCGGGAGAAAAACTGTTTTTT.

The chain links TRBV19 to TRBJ1-5, with D possibly TRBD1 on 5 matching bases. V was shortened by 5 bases and J by 1 base, with 15 bases between the two germline ends. The CDR3 consists of 16 residues. CDR1 is LNHDA, CDR2 SQIVND, per germline (reference sequence). The CDR3 protein is CASSPRRQGSNQPQHF. CDR3 nucleotides: TGTGCCAGTAGTCCCCGTCGGCAGGGAAGCAATCAGCCCCAGCATTTT.

This chain uses TRBV7-8 with TRBJ2-1; no firm D call. This CDR3 is built from 12 residues. Per the germline V gene, CDR1 is SGHVS and CDR2 is FQNEAQ. Trimming cost V 5 bases and J 8 bases, with 10 bases left between them. The CDR3 DNA sequence: TGTGCCAGCAGCCTCGAGGCTTATGAGCAGTTCTTC. Its translation is CASSLEAYEQFF.

This clone was detected only a few times. CDR3 DNA: TGTGCCAGCAGTCGACAGACAACGGGAGGGGAGCTGTTTTTT. Its protein product is CASSRQTTGGELFF. V usage is TRBV6-5 and J usage is TRBJ2-2, with D perhaps assigned TRBD1 or TRBD2 (5 bases each). V was trimmed by 5 bases and J by 8 bases, leaving 15 bases between them. This CDR3 has 14 amino acids. Germline CDR1 is MNHEY and CDR2 is SVGAGI.

This chain links TRBV29-1 with TRBJ1-1; tentative D call: TRBD1 (6 bases). V was shortened by 1 base and J by 0 bases, with 12 bases between the two germline ends. CDR3 length equals 15 residues. Per the germline V gene, CDR1 is SQVTM and CDR2 is ANQGSEA. The CDR3 nucleotides read TGCAGCGTTGAAGTTCCGGGGGCGCTGAACACTGAAGCTTTCTTT. Amino acid sequence: CSVEVPGALNTEAFF. The full variable domain, with the rest looked up from reference TRBV29-1 and TRBJ1-1, is SAVISQKPSRDICQRGTSLTIQCQVDSQVTMMFWYRQQPGQSLTLIATANQGSEATYESGFVIDKFPISRPNLTFSTLTVSNMSPEDSSIYLCSVEVPGALNTEAFFGQGTRLTVV.

The CDR3 region is CAISESGTEYEQYF. The CDR3 DNA is TGTGCCATCAGTGAGTCGGGCACCGAGTACGAGCAGTACTTC. The rearrangement links TRBV10-3 to TRBJ2-7; D is unclear. Germline V gene sequence: CDR1 ENHRY, CDR2 SYGVKD. Trimming removed 0 bases at V and 4 bases at J, with 10 bases between. This CDR3 is built from 14 residues.

V gene TRBV14 combines with J gene TRBJ1-1, with D hard to call. CDR3 length equals 14 residues. V shed 1 base and J shed 3 bases, with 9 bases lying between them. The V gene's germline CDR1 is SGHDN and CDR2 FVKESK. CDR3 DNA sequence: TGTGCCAGCAGCCAAGGGGGTGCCTACACTGAAGCTTTCTTT. Its translation is CASSQGGAYTEAFF. The variable domain in full, with the rest retrieved from reference TRBV14 and TRBJ1-1, is EAGVTQFPSHSVIEKGQTVTLRCDPISGHDNLYWYRRVMGKEIKFLLHFVKESKQDESGMPNNRFLAERTGGTYSTLKVQPAELEDSGVYFCASSQGGAYTEAFFGQGTRLTVV.

This clone showed up just once. The chain joins TRBV5-1 to TRBJ2-2; possible D gene TRBD1, 6 bases. The CDR3 spans 15 residues. Germline V lookup: CDR1 SGHRS, CDR2 YFSETQ. V was trimmed by 4 bases and J by 1 base, leaving 11 bases between them. The CDR3: CASSQRTENTGELFF. The CDR3 DNA reads TGCGCCAGCAGCCAACGGACAGAGAACACCGGGGAGCTGTTTTTT. Based on the CDR3 plus reference TRBV5-1 and TRBJ2-2, the full variable domain is KAGVTQTPRYLIKTRGQQVTLSCSPISGHRSVSWYQQTPGQGLQFLFEYFSETQRNKGNFPGRFSGRQFSNSRSEMNVSTLELGDSALYLCASSQRTENTGELFFGEGSRLTVL.

Note on this clone: The germline gene is not matched at one end of the junction; a read error may be the cause. The CDR3: CASSQAGTGYEQYF. The CDR3 DNA follows: TGTGCCAGCAGTCAAGCCGGGACAGGATACGAGCAGTACTTC. This chain connects TRBV3-1 (or the pseudogene TRBV3-2) to TRBJ2-7; 8 bases agree with TRBD1. Germline V gene sequence: CDR1 LGHDT, CDR2 YNNKEL (reference sequence). The CDR3 has 14 residues.